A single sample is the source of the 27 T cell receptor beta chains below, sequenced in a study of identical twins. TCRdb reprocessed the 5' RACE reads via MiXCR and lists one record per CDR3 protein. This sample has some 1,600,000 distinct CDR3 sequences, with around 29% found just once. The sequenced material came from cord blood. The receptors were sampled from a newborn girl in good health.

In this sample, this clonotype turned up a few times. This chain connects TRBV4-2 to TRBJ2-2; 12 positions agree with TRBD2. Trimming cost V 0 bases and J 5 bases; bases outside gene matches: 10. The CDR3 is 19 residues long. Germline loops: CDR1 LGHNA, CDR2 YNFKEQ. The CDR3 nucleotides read TGTGCCAGCAGCCAAGATGGGGCGACTAGCGGGAGAGATACCGGGGAGCTGTTTTTT. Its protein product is CASSQDGATSGRDTGELFF.

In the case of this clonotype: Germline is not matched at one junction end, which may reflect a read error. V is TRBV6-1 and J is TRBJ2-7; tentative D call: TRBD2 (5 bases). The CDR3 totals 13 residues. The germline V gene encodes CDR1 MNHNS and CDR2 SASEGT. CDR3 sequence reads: CASIRPISYERFF. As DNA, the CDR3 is TGTGCCAGCATTCGCCCGATTTCCTACGAGCGGTTCTTC.

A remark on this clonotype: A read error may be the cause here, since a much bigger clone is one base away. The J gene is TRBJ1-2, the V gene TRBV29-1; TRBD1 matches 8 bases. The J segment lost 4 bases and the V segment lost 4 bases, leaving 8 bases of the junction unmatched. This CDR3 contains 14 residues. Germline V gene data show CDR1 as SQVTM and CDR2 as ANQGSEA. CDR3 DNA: TGCAGCGTTGCCCCCGGACAGGGAACCTATGGCTACACCTTC. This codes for CSVAPGQGTYGYTF.

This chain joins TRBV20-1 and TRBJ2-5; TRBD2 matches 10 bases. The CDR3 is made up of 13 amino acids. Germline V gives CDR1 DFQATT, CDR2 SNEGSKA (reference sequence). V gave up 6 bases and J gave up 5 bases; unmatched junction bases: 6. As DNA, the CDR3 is TGCAGTGCCAAAGCGGGGGGGCAGGAGACCCAGTACTTC. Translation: CSAKAGGQETQYF.

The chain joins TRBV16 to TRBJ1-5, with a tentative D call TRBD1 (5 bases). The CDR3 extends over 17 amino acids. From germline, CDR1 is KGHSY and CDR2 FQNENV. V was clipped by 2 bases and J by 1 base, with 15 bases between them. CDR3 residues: CASSQRGQGGSNQPQHF. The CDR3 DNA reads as TGTGCCAGCAGCCAAAGAGGTCAGGGAGGAAGCAATCAGCCCCAGCATTTT.

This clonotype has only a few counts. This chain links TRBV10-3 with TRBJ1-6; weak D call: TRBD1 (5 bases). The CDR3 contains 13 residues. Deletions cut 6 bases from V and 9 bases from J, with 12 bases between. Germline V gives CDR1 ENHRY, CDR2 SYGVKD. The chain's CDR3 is CAIRNTTVSPLHF. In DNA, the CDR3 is TGTGCCATCAGGAATACGACAGTTTCACCCCTCCACTTT.

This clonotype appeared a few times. The CDR3 sequence is CSARDPLAGAYEQYF. The CDR3 bases are TGCAGTGCTAGAGATCCACTAGCGGGAGCATACGAGCAGTACTTC. The chain joins TRBV20-1 to TRBJ2-7; 11 bases line up with TRBD2. The CDR3 covers 15 residues. Germline lookup yields CDR1 DFQATT and CDR2 SNEGSKA (reference sequence). After removal of 0 bases from V and 4 bases from J, the junction contained 5 bases not matched to a gene.

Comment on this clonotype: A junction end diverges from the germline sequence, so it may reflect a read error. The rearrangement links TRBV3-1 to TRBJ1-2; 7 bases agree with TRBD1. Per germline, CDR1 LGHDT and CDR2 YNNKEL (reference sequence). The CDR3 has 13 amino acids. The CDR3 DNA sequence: TGTGTCAGCAGCCACGGACAGGAGGGTGGCTACACCTTC. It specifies CVSSHGQEGGYTF.

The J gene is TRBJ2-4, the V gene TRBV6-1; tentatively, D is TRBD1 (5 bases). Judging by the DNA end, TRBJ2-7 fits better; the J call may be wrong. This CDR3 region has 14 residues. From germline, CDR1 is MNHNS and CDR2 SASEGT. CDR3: CASSEVRDSYEQYF. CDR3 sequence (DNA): TGTGCCAGCAGTGAAGTCAGGGACTCCTACGAGCAGTACTTC.

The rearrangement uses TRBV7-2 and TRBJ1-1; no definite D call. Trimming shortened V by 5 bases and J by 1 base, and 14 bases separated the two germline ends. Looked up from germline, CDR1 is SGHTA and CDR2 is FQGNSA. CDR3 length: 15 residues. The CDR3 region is CASSLNPNENTEAFF. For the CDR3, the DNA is TGTGCCAGCAGCCTAAACCCCAACGAGAACACTGAAGCTTTCTTT. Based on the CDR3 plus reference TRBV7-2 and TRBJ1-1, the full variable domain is GAGVSQSPSNKVTEKGKDVELRCDPISGHTALYWYRQSLGQGLEFLIYFQGNSAPDKSGLPSDRFSAERTGGSVSTLTIQRTQQEDSAVYLCASSLNPNENTEAFFGQGTRLTVV.

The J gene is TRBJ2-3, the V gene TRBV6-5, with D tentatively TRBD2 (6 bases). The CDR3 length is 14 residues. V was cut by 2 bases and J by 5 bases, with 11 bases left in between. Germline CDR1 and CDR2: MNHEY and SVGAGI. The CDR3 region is CASSYAPGGDTQYF. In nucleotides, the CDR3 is TGTGCCAGCAGTTACGCCCCCGGGGGAGATACGCAGTATTTT.

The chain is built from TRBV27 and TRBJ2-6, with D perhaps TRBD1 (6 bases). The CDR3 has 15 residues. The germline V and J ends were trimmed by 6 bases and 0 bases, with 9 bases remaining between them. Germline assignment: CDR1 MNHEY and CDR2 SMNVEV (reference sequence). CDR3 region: CASRQGSSGANVLTF. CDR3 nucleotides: TGTGCCAGCAGACAGGGTAGCTCTGGGGCCAACGTCCTGACTTTC.

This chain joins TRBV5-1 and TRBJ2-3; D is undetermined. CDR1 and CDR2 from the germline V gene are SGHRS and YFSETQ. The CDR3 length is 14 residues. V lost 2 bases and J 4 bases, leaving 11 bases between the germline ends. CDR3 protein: CASSFRPASDTQYF. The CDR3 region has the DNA TGCGCCAGCAGCTTTCGGCCAGCGTCAGATACGCAGTATTTT. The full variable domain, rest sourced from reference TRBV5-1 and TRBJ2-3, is KAGVTQTPRYLIKTRGQQVTLSCSPISGHRSVSWYQQTPGQGLQFLFEYFSETQRNKGNFPGRFSGRQFSNSRSEMNVSTLELGDSALYLCASSFRPASDTQYFGPGTRLTVL.

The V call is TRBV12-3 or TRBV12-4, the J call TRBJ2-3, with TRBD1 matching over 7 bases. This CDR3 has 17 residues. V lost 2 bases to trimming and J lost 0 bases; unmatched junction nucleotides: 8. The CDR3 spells CASSLLSRGPSTDTQYF. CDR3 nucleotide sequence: TGTGCCAGCAGTTTATTATCGAGGGGGCCTAGCACAGATACGCAGTATTTT.

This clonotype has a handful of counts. CDR3 sequence reads: CSARRGGSEQFF. Here the CDR3 DNA reads TGCAGTGCCAGACGGGGGGGCAGCGAGCAGTTCTTC. The chain has TRBV20-1 and TRBJ2-1; 8 nucleotides line up with TRBD2. The junction had 8 bases not matched to a gene; V was cut back by 6 bases and J by 10 bases. In germline, CDR1 is DFQATT, CDR2 SNEGSKA (reference sequence). CDR3 length: 12 amino acids.

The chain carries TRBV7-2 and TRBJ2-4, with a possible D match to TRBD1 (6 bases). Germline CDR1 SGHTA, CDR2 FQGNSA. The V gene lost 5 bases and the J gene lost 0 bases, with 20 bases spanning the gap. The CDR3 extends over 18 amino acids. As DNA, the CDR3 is TGTGCCAGCAGCCCTCAGGGGACAAATGTTATAGCCAAAAACATTCAGTACTTC. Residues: CASSPQGTNVIAKNIQYF.

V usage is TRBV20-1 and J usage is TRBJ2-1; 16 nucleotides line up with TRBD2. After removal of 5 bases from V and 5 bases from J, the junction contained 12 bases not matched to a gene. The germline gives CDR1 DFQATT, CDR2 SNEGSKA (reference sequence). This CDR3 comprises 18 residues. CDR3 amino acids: CSAPSPGLAGGHNNEQFF. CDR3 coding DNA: TGCAGTGCTCCGTCCCCGGGACTAGCGGGGGGGCATAACAATGAGCAGTTCTTC.

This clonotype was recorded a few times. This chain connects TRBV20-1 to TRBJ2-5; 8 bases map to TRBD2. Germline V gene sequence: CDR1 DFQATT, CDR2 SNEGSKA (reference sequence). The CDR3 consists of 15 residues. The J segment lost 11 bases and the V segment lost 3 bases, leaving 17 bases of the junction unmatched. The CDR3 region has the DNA TGCAGTGCTAGCCCTCTAGCGGGCCCCTACAATGAGCAGTACTTC. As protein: CSASPLAGPYNEQYF.

CDR3 coding DNA: TGTGCCAGCACGTGGGGATCTGAAGCTTTCTTT. It codes for CASTWGSEAFF. This chain links TRBV11-2 with TRBJ1-1; no reliable D call. The CDR3 runs to 11 residues. Looked up from germline, CDR1 is SGHAT and CDR2 is FQNNGV. Trimming stripped 7 bases from V and 6 bases from J, with 9 bases between.

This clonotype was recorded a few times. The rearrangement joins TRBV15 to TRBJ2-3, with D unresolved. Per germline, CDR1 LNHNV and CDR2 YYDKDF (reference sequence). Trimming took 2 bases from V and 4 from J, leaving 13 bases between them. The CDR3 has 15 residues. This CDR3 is CATSRPGRVADTQYF. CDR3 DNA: TGTGCCACCAGCAGACCCGGTAGGGTAGCAGATACGCAGTATTTT.

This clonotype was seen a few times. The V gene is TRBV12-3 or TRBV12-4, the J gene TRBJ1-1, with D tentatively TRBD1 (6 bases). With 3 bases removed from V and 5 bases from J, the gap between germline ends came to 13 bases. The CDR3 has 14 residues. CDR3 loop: CASSFWGAGTEAFF. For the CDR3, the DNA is TGTGCCAGCAGTTTTTGGGGGGCCGGGACTGAAGCTTTCTTT.

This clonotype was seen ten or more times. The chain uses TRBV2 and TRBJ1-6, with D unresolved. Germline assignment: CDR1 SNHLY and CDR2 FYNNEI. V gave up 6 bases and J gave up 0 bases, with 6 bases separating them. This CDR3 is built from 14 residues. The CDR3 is CASSESSYNSPLHF. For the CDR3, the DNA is TGTGCCAGCAGCGAAAGCTCCTATAATTCACCCCTCCACTTT.

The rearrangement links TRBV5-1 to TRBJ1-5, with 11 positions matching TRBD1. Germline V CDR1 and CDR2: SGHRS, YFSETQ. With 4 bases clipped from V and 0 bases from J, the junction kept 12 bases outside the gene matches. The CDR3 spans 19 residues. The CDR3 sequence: CASSVNRDRGADSNQPQHF. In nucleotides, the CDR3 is TGCGCCAGCAGCGTGAACCGGGACAGGGGGGCCGATAGCAATCAGCCCCAGCATTTT. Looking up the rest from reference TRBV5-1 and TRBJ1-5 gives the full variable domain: KAGVTQTPRYLIKTRGQQVTLSCSPISGHRSVSWYQQTPGQGLQFLFEYFSETQRNKGNFPGRFSGRQFSNSRSEMNVSTLELGDSALYLCASSVNRDRGADSNQPQHFGDGTRLSIL.

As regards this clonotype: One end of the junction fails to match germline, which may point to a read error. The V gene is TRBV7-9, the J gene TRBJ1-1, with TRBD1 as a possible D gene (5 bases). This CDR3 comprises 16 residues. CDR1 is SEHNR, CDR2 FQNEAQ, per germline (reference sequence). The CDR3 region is CASSLRGGAMNPEAFF. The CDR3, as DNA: TGTGCCAGCAGCTTAAGGGGTGGAGCTATGAACCCTGAAGCTTTCTTT.

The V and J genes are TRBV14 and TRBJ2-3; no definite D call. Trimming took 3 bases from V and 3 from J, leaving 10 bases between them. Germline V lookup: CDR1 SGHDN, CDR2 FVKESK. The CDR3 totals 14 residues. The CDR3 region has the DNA TGTGCCAGCAGCCACCACAGCGTTACAGATACGCAGTATTTT. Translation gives CASSHHSVTDTQYF.

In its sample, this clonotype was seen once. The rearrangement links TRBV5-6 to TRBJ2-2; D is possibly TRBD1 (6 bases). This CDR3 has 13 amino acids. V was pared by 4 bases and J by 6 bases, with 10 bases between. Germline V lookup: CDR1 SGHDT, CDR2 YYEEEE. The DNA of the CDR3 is TGTGCCAGCAGCACAGGGTGGGCCGGGGAGCTGTTTTTT. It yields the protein CASSTGWAGELFF.

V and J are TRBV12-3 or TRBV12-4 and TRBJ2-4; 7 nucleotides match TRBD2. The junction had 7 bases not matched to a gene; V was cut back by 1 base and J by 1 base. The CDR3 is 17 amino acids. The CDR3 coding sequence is TGTGCCAGCAGTTTAGGGGGAGGGAGGAGGGCCAAAAACATTCAGTACTTC. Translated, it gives CASSLGGGRRAKNIQYF.